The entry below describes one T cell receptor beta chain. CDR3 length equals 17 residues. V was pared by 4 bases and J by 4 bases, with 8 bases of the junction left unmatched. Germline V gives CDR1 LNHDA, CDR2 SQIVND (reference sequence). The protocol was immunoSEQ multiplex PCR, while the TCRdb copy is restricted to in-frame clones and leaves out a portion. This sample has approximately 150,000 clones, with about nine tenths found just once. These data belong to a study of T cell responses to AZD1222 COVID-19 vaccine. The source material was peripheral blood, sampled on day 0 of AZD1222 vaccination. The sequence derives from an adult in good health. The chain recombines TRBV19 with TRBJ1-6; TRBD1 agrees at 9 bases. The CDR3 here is CASSTEPGTGYNSPLHF. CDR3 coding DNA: TGTGCCAGTAGTACGGAACCCGGGACAGGGTATAATTCACCCCTCCACTTT.